These 16 T cell receptor beta chains were all obtained from the same sample, sequenced in a study of T cells in Graves' hyperthyroidism and ophthalmopathy. It was RNA transcripts that yielded the amplified TCR beta CDR3 regions. The primer set for the first-round RT-PCR of the TCR CDR3 was HTBI. TCRdb independently ran MiXCR on the multiplex PCR reads; one entry per CDR3 protein. This table holds approximately 600,000 distinct CDR3 sequences, 20% found once. The specimen was blood. Receptor source: a man aged 30 to 45 with Graves' ophthalmopathy.

This clonotype has just a few counts. The chain has TRBV6-1 and TRBJ2-3; D gene ambiguous. The CDR3 is 21 residues long. The V and J ends lost 5 bases and 4 bases respectively, with 34 bases between them. Germline V gene lookup returns CDR1 MNHNS and CDR2 SASEGT. The CDR3 DNA reads TGTGCCAGCAGTTATAGGTCCTATAAGTTATATGGGAAAAGGAGCGCAGATACGCAGTATTTT. Its protein is CASSYRSYKLYGKRSADTQYF.

V is TRBV20-1 and J is TRBJ1-4; no firm D call. This CDR3 comprises 12 residues. V was cut by 4 bases and J by 8 bases, with 11 bases left in between. Germline-derived CDR1 and CDR2 are DFQATT and SNEGSKA (reference sequence). The CDR3 spells CSATQEGEKLFF. The CDR3 DNA sequence: TGCAGTGCTACGCAAGAAGGCGAAAAACTGTTTTTT.

Ten or more counts support this clonotype. This sequence joins TRBV7-2 and TRBJ2-7; 8 bases are shared with TRBD1. Germline V gene data show CDR1 as SGHTA and CDR2 as FQGNSA. This CDR3 contains 15 residues. V shed 7 bases, J shed 3 bases, and the junction held 11 bases outside the gene matches. CDR3 in amino acids: CASILSPGGFYEQYF. The CDR3 region has the DNA TGTGCCAGCATCCTTAGCCCAGGGGGCTTCTACGAGCAGTACTTC.

The chain is built from TRBV28 and TRBJ2-7; 8 bases match TRBD2. Trimming at V came to 6 bases and at J to 0 bases, leaving 13 bases not matched to a gene. Germline CDR1 is MDHEN and CDR2 is SYDVKM. There are 17 residues in the CDR3. This chain's CDR3 is CASSLARGSGSSYEQYF. The CDR3 nucleotides are TGTGCCAGCAGCTTGGCCCGCGGGAGCGGGAGCTCCTACGAGCAGTACTTC.

The CDR3 loop reads CASSLQDLNEKLFF. As DNA, the CDR3 is TGCGCCAGCAGCTTACAGGATCTTAATGAAAAACTGTTTTTT. The chain combines TRBV5-1 with TRBJ1-4; a weak D match, TRBD1 (5 bases). With 2 bases removed from V and 4 bases from J, the gap between germline ends came to 9 bases. The CDR3 is 14 residues long. Germline CDR1 and CDR2: SGHRS and YFSETQ.

This clonotype turned up a few times. CDR3 in DNA: TGTGCCAGCAGTCCCCTCTCGGCGGAAGGGTACGAGCAGTACTTC. Its translation: CASSPLSAEGYEQYF. The rearrangement joins TRBV27 to TRBJ2-7; D is unresolved. CDR3 length: 15 amino acids. Looked up from germline, CDR1 is MNHEY and CDR2 is SMNVEV (reference sequence). V was clipped by 5 bases and J by 4 bases, with 18 bases between them.

This clonotype was recorded at least ten times. The chain combines TRBV7-2 with TRBJ2-3; no definite D call. The CDR3 has 16 amino acids. In germline, CDR1 is SGHTA, CDR2 FQGNSA. Trimming shortened V by 1 base and J by 4 bases, and 15 bases separated the two germline ends. CDR3 loop: CASSLVQARRADTQYF. Written as DNA, the CDR3 is TGTGCCAGCAGCTTAGTGCAGGCCCGGCGCGCAGATACGCAGTATTTT.

This clonotype was detected ten times or more. This chain joins TRBV5-1 and TRBJ2-1; TRBD1 agrees at 7 bases. The germline gives CDR1 SGHRS, CDR2 YFSETQ. The CDR3 is made up of 16 amino acids. The V and J ends lost 0 bases and 0 bases, in that order; junction bases with no gene match: 3. The CDR3 DNA reads as TGCGCCAGCAGCTTGGTTGGGACAGTCTCCTACAATGAGCAGTTCTTC. This codes for CASSLVGTVSYNEQFF.

The chain has TRBV6-5 and TRBJ2-2; 8 positions match TRBD2. This CDR3 comprises 17 residues. Germline V gene data show CDR1 as MNHEY and CDR2 as SVGAGI. Germline trimming cut 4 bases from V and 5 bases from J; bases unmatched to any gene: 12. The CDR3 DNA is TGTGCCAGCAGTTTACACGGACTAGCCTCTCGGACCGGGGAGCTGTTTTTT. Its translation is CASSLHGLASRTGELFF.

This clonotype came up many times. J is TRBJ2-7 and V is TRBV6-1; 10 bases map to TRBD1. This CDR3 comprises 15 residues. Unmatched junction bases numbered 1, after V lost 1 base and J lost 1 base. Germline lookup yields CDR1 MNHNS and CDR2 SASEGT. CDR3 amino acids: CASSEGQGASYEQYF. CDR3 nucleotides: TGTGCCAGCAGTGAAGGACAGGGGGCTTCCTACGAGCAGTACTTC.

This rearrangement joins TRBV29-1 to TRBJ2-1; D unresolved. Germline V gene lookup returns CDR1 SQVTM and CDR2 ANQGSEA. V lost 5 bases and J 9 bases, leaving 11 bases between the germline ends. The CDR3 has 11 amino acids. This CDR3 reads CSVSDVGEQFF. DNA of the CDR3: TGCAGCGTTTCTGACGTCGGTGAGCAGTTCTTC.

The chain couples TRBV4-1 to TRBJ1-2, with TRBD1 as a possible D gene (6 bases). The ends were cut back, 6 bases at V and 0 bases at J, with 14 bases in the middle. CDR1 is MGHRA and CDR2 is YSYEKL in the germline V gene. There are 15 residues in the CDR3. Here the CDR3 reads CASRQMGTPNYGYTF. In DNA, the CDR3 is TGCGCCAGCAGACAGATGGGGACACCTAACTATGGCTACACCTTC.

This clonotype was observed many times. The V gene is TRBV20-1, the J gene TRBJ2-7, with unresolved D. Trimming stripped 0 bases from V and 4 bases from J, with 7 bases between. The CDR3 has 12 amino acids. The germline CDR1 and CDR2 sequences are DFQATT and SNEGSKA (reference sequence). The CDR3 sequence: CSARDVGYEQYF. The CDR3 DNA is TGCAGTGCTAGAGATGTGGGATACGAGCAGTACTTC.

This clonotype occurred many times. The rearrangement joins TRBV28 to TRBJ2-7; 9 bases agree with TRBD1. Germline V gene data show CDR1 as MDHEN and CDR2 as SYDVKM. Trimming at V came to 7 bases and at J to 2 bases, leaving 6 bases not matched to a gene. There are 14 residues in the CDR3. The CDR3 sequence is CASTTQGAAYEQYF. CDR3 bases: TGTGCCAGCACTACACAGGGGGCGGCCTACGAGCAGTACTTC.

The chain is built from TRBV15 and TRBJ2-2; a possible D gene is TRBD2 (6 bases). The CDR3 covers 17 residues. Germline-derived CDR1 and CDR2 are LNHNV and YYDKDF (reference sequence). The V end was cut by 5 bases, the J end by 1 base, with 17 bases between. The CDR3 DNA reads TGTGCCACCAGCCCGATTAATCGAGCGGGGAACACCGGGGAGCTGTTTTTT. Protein sequence: CATSPINRAGNTGELFF.

This clonotype has ten or more counts. This rearrangement joins TRBV27 to TRBJ1-1; D gene ambiguous. There are 14 residues in the CDR3. V dropped 5 bases and J dropped 1 base, with 11 bases sitting between them. Germline assignment: CDR1 MNHEY and CDR2 SMNVEV (reference sequence). In nucleotides, the CDR3 is TGTGCCAGCAGTGCCCGGGCCGGGAACACTGAAGCTTTCTTT. Residues: CASSARAGNTEAFF.